These 25 T cell receptor beta chains share one sample of origin, sequenced in a study of cytomegalovirus exposure and HLA in healthy donors. With 60 Vbeta and 13 Jbeta primers, the PCR was carried out. Repertoires were generated with immunoSEQ multiplex PCR, while TCRdb's copy carries only in-frame clones and drops some. This table holds over 150,000 clones, roughly 80% found once. The sample taken for sequencing was PBMCs. The receptors were gathered from a human donor in good health.

This chain connects TRBV7-8 to TRBJ2-7; a weak D match, TRBD1 (5 bases). Germline V gene lookup returns CDR1 SGHVS and CDR2 FQNEAQ. The CDR3 contains 15 residues. The V end was cut by 1 base, the J end by 4 bases, with 14 bases between. Here the CDR3 DNA reads TGTGCCAGCAGCTTAGACACCCAGGGTGTATACGAGCAGTACTTC. Translation gives CASSLDTQGVYEQYF.

V and J are TRBV4-2 and TRBJ1-1; 9 bases fit TRBD1. Germline V gene data show CDR1 as LGHNA and CDR2 as YNFKEQ. CDR3 length: 16 residues. V lost 4 bases and J lost 0; bases outside the gene matches: 6. The CDR3 sequence is CASSPRTGAMNTEAFF. For the CDR3, the DNA is TGTGCCAGCAGCCCAAGGACAGGGGCCATGAACACTGAAGCTTTCTTT.

The chain links TRBV11-1 to TRBJ2-7, with 9 bases fitting TRBD1. The CDR3 is 14 residues long. Per the germline V gene, CDR1 is SGHAT and CDR2 is FQDESV (reference sequence). The J segment lost 5 bases and the V segment lost 7 bases, leaving 9 bases of the junction unmatched. The CDR3 region is CASKTGQGGHEQYF. CDR3 DNA sequence: TGTGCCAGCAAGACGGGACAGGGAGGACACGAGCAGTACTTC.

This clone turned up a few times. Mismatch with germline at one junction end may stem from a read error. Here the CDR3 DNA reads TGTGCCAGCAGCCCTCGCGGGAGGGGGACAATTGTGACGGGGATCAACTTC. Translating gives CASSPRGRGTIVTGINF. This chain links TRBV11-2 with TRBJ2-7, with 9 bases lining up with TRBD2. The CDR3 is 17 residues long. Germline assignment: CDR1 SGHAT and CDR2 FQNNGV. Full variable domain (missing parts from reference TRBV11-2 and TRBJ2-7): EAGVAQSPRYKIIEKRQSVAFWCNPISGHATLYWYQQILGQGPKLLIQFQNNGVVDDSQLPKDRFSAERLKGVDSTLKIQPAKLEDSAVYLCASSPRGRGTIVTGINFGPGTRLTVT.

This rearrangement joins TRBV11-2 to TRBJ1-1, with D unclear. The CDR3 totals 16 residues. Germline V gene sequence: CDR1 SGHAT, CDR2 FQNNGV. V lost 0 bases and J lost 1, with 12 bases in between. CDR3 in DNA: TGTGCCAGCAGCTTAGACTTCTCGTTATGGAACACTGAAGCTTTCTTT. This codes for CASSLDFSLWNTEAFF.

The chain is built from TRBV4-1 and TRBJ1-4; 11 positions match TRBD1. The germline V gene encodes CDR1 MGHRA and CDR2 YSYEKL. CDR3 length: 21 residues. V lost 1 base to trimming and J lost 0 bases; unmatched junction nucleotides: 13. CDR3 region: CASSQGLYGQGARPTNEKLFF. For the CDR3, the DNA is TGCGCCAGCAGCCAAGGTCTATACGGACAGGGGGCCCGACCAACTAATGAAAAACTGTTTTTT.

The CDR3 sequence: CASSISRSRETQYF. CDR3 DNA sequence: TGTGCCAGTAGTATATCGCGCTCCAGGGAGACCCAGTACTTC. This chain joins TRBV19 and TRBJ2-5, with D unclear. The V and J ends lost 2 bases and 5 bases respectively, with 12 bases between them. The CDR3 is 14 amino acids. Germline lookup yields CDR1 LNHDA and CDR2 SQIVND (reference sequence).

J is TRBJ1-2 and V is TRBV10-3; 8 nucleotides align to TRBD1. Germline assignment: CDR1 ENHRY and CDR2 SYGVKD. The CDR3 spans 15 residues. Unmatched junction bases numbered 9, after V lost 3 bases and J lost 6 bases. CDR3 residues: CAISELTTGVDGYTF. The CDR3 DNA reads TGTGCCATCAGTGAACTCACGACAGGGGTGGATGGCTACACCTTC.

This clone occurred once. The chain uses TRBV21-1 and TRBJ2-3; the D call in the table, TRBD1, was not verified against the DNA. TRBV21-1 is a known pseudogene. CDR3 length: 15 residues. CDR3 protein: CASSKLQGLSDTQYF. The CDR3 coding sequence is TGTGCCAGCAGCAAGTTACAGGGTTTGTCAGATACGCAGTATTTT.

The V gene is TRBV5-1, the J gene TRBJ2-2, with unresolved D. This CDR3 contains 13 residues. Germline-derived CDR1 and CDR2 are SGHRS and YFSETQ. The V end lost 1 base, the J end lost 5 bases, and 6 bases lay between the germline ends. The CDR3 DNA reads as TGCGCCAGCAGCTTGACAGATACCGGGGAGCTGTTTTTT. This sequence encodes CASSLTDTGELFF.

The chain recombines TRBV6-1 with TRBJ2-3; 12 nucleotides align to TRBD2. Germline-derived CDR1 and CDR2 are MNHNS and SASEGT. Germline trimming cut 8 bases from V and 5 bases from J; bases unmatched to any gene: 8. CDR3 size: 15 residues. In DNA, the CDR3 is TGTGCCAGCCTCTGGACTAGCGGGGATGTAGATACGCAGTATTTT. It encodes CASLWTSGDVDTQYF.

This chain connects TRBV18 to TRBJ2-3, with a weak D call TRBD2 (5 bases). The germline gives CDR1 KGHSH, CDR2 LQKENI. The CDR3 totals 16 residues. V dropped 1 base and J dropped 0 bases, with 11 bases sitting between them. CDR3 region: CASSPRNGISTDTQYF. The CDR3 DNA is TGTGCCAGCTCACCACGGAACGGGATTAGCACAGATACGCAGTATTTT.

The chain couples TRBV7-8 to TRBJ2-7, with TRBD2 identical over 12 bases. The junction had 8 bases not matched to a gene; V was cut back by 5 bases and J by 0 bases. Looked up from germline, CDR1 is SGHVS and CDR2 is FQNEAQ. The CDR3 length is 17 residues. CDR3 in DNA: TGTGCCAGCAGCCCTAGTCTAGCGGGGGGGAGCTCCTACGAGCAGTACTTC. Amino acid sequence: CASSPSLAGGSSYEQYF. The variable domain in full, with the rest retrieved from reference TRBV7-8 and TRBJ2-7, is GAGVSQSPRYKVAKRGQDVALRCDPISGHVSLFWYQQALGQGPEFLTYFQNEAQLDKSGLPSDRFFAERPEGSVSTLKIQRTQQEDSAVYLCASSPSLAGGSSYEQYFGPGTRLTVT.

Points on this clone: Germline is not matched at one junction end, which may reflect a read error. The chain uses TRBV19 and TRBJ2-3, with no clear D. The length of the CDR3 is 14 residues. The V gene's germline CDR1 is LNHDA and CDR2 SQIVND (reference sequence). CDR3 nucleotide sequence: TGTGCCAATAGTATCAAATACTTGGTAGATACGCAGTATTTT. Its protein is CANSIKYLVDTQYF.

V usage is TRBV15 and J usage is TRBJ1-5; perhaps TRBD1 as D (5 bases). Germline values: CDR1 LNHNV, CDR2 YYDKDF (reference sequence). With 1 base removed from V and 3 bases from J, the gap between germline ends came to 10 bases. The CDR3 loop spans 15 amino acids. CDR3 bases: TGTGCCACCAGCAGAGCAACAGGCCTCAATCAGCCCCAGCATTTT. This gives the protein CATSRATGLNQPQHF.

The chain employs TRBV9 and TRBJ1-2; 7 bases agree with TRBD1. V dropped 0 bases and J dropped 3; count of bases not matched to a gene: 5. Per germline, CDR1 SGDLS and CDR2 YYNGEE. This CDR3 contains 15 residues. CDR3: CASSVGFQGDYGYTF. The CDR3 DNA is TGTGCCAGCAGCGTAGGGTTTCAGGGGGACTATGGCTACACCTTC.

The CDR3 DNA sequence: TGTGCCAGCATCATGTTTCAGGGGTACTCACCCCTCCACTTT. Translation gives CASIMFQGYSPLHF. The chain carries TRBV7-2 and TRBJ1-6; D perhaps matches TRBD1 (6 bases). The CDR3 sequence is 14 residues long. Germline V CDR1 and CDR2: SGHTA, FQGNSA. V lost 7 bases to trimming and J lost 10 bases, with 17 bases between them.

The chain couples TRBV5-4 to TRBJ2-2, with D possibly matching TRBD1 (6 bases). The CDR3 is 15 residues long. The germline CDR1 and CDR2 sequences are SGHNT and YYREEE (reference sequence). V was trimmed by 3 bases and J by 2 bases, leaving 11 bases between them. The CDR3: CASSSRTENTGELFF. CDR3 DNA: TGTGCCAGCAGCTCGAGGACAGAAAACACCGGGGAGCTGTTTTTT.

In its sample, this clone was seen once. The chain couples TRBV18 to TRBJ1-6, with 10 bases lining up with TRBD1. There are 15 residues in the CDR3. In germline, CDR1 is KGHSH, CDR2 LQKENI. J was trimmed by 15 bases and V by 2 bases; bases with no gene match: 10. CDR3 nucleotides: TGTGCCAGCTCACCAACCGGGACAGGGGAACTTAGCCTCCACTTT. Protein sequence: CASSPTGTGELSLHF.

This clone was detected only a few times. This chain uses TRBV18 with TRBJ1-1, with 7 bases that match TRBD1. Germline CDR1 is KGHSH and CDR2 is LQKENI. The CDR3 is 15 amino acids. Trimming cost V 3 bases and J 1 base; bases outside gene matches: 5. The CDR3 is CASSPTGTTNTEAFF. CDR3 nucleotide sequence: TGTGCCAGCTCACCGACAGGGACGACGAACACTGAAGCTTTCTTT.

This sequence joins TRBV7-9 and TRBJ2-5, with D perhaps matching TRBD2 (6 bases). The CDR3 length is 16 residues. In germline, CDR1 is SEHNR, CDR2 FQNEAQ (reference sequence). Trimming took off 2 bases at V and 7 bases at J, with 20 bases between the two ends. The CDR3 protein is CASSLRGTGGSGTQYF. The CDR3 DNA sequence: TGTGCCAGCAGCTTACGAGGGACCGGCGGTAGCGGGACCCAGTACTTC.

The V call is TRBV28, the J call TRBJ1-3; D ambiguous. This CDR3 spans 15 amino acids. In germline, CDR1 is MDHEN, CDR2 SYDVKM. The ends were cut back, 6 bases at V and 0 bases at J, with 12 bases in the middle. CDR3 DNA sequence: TGTGCCAGCAGCAGAGGGCTACCCTCTGGAAACACCATATATTTT. Encoded protein: CASSRGLPSGNTIYF.

The CDR3 DNA reads as TGCGCCAGCAGCCAAGCCATCGGGGGGGCTGAGCAGTTCTTC. Protein: CASSQAIGGAEQFF. The rearrangement joins TRBV4-1 to TRBJ2-1, with 8 nucleotides matching TRBD2. The V segment lost 1 base and the J segment 9 bases; nucleotides outside the gene matches: 5. The V gene's germline CDR1 is MGHRA and CDR2 YSYEKL. This CDR3 comprises 14 residues.

The chain recombines TRBV4-3 with TRBJ2-7, with 7 bases fitting TRBD1. V shed 3 bases, J shed 6 bases, and the junction held 8 bases outside the gene matches. The germline gives CDR1 LGHNA, CDR2 YSLEER. This CDR3 contains 14 residues. CDR3 DNA: TGCGCCAGCAGCCACCTAAAGACAGGGCTCGAGCAGTACTTC. Translated: CASSHLKTGLEQYF.

As regards this clone: Additional DNA sequences in this sample encode the identical CDR3. This chain joins TRBV7-2 and TRBJ2-1; 11 bases are a match to TRBD2. V trimming: 5 bases; J trimming: 4 bases; junction bases outside the gene matches: 4. Germline-derived CDR1 and CDR2 are SGHTA and FQGNSA. The length of the CDR3 is 15 residues. The CDR3 DNA reads as TGTGCCAGCAGCCTTAGCGGGGGGGGGTACAATGAGCAGTTCTTC. Its translation is CASSLSGGGYNEQFF.